This T cell receptor (beta chain) was recovered during a study of blood T cell repertoires in COVID-19. Study context: Both acute and convalescent COVID-19 samples were obtained from the United States, Italy and Spain. Nucleic acid was either cDNA or gDNA, and it came from T cells, B-cell-depleted T cells, or PBMCs.

This clone has just one count. Original handling: It was from reference gene primer amplification that nucleated cell counts were estimated. The repertoire was sequenced with immunoSEQ multiplex PCR; TCRdb's copy has only in-frame clones and lacks some. The V and J calls and clone size were taken over from that table, and D and trimming were inferred from the DNA. The sample lists 250,000 or so clones; 85% to 90% were seen once. V was cut by 1 base and J by 4 bases, with 8 bases left in between. The V gene's germline CDR1 is SGHVS and CDR2 FQNEAQ. This CDR3 spans 14 amino acids. This sequence was found in a man older than 75 with acute or convalescent COVID-19. Specimen: peripheral blood. The genes are TRBV7-8 and TRBJ2-1; D call uncertain. CDR3 DNA: TGTGCCAGCAGCTTAGTACAGATTTACAATGAGCAGTTCTTC. Its protein product is CASSLVQIYNEQFF.